The 22 T cell receptor beta chains listed next were all sequenced from one sample in a study of blood T cell repertoires in COVID-19. Assay used: immunoSEQ multiplex PCR; TCRdb lists only in-frame clones, some missing. The sample shows roughly 76,000 clones, roughly 84% of them seen only once. Sequencing input: peripheral blood. All receptors come from a woman over 75 with active or convalescent COVID-19.

The gene calls are TRBV18 and TRBJ2-7, with TRBD2 matching 9 bases. J was trimmed by 3 bases and V by 6 bases; bases with no gene match: 18. The CDR3 consists of 18 residues. From germline, CDR1 is KGHSH and CDR2 LQKENI. CDR3 bases: TGTGCCAGCTCCCATAGGGCGGCAGCGGGGGGACTTATCTACGAGCAGTACTTC. Protein product: CASSHRAAAGGLIYEQYF. Full variable domain (missing parts from reference TRBV18 and TRBJ2-7): NAGVMQNPRHLVRRRGQEARLRCSPMKGHSHVYWYRQLPEEGLKFMVYLQKENIIDESGMPKERFSAEFPKEGPSILRIQQVVRGDSAAYFCASSHRAAAGGLIYEQYFGPGTRLTVT.

The V gene is TRBV3-1 (or the pseudogene TRBV3-2), the J gene TRBJ1-6, with D unclear. V was pared by 2 bases and J by 9 bases, with 5 bases between. The CDR3 is 12 residues long. The germline V gene has CDR1 LGHDT and CDR2 YNNKEL (reference sequence). The CDR3 spells CASSQLRSPLHF. The DNA for the CDR3 is TGTGCCAGCAGCCAACTTCGTTCACCCCTCCACTTT.

V gene TRBV14 combines with J gene TRBJ2-3; 11 nucleotides line up with TRBD2. J lost 2 bases, V lost 2 bases, and 6 bases had no gene match. CDR1 and CDR2 from the germline V gene are SGHDN and FVKESK. The CDR3 has 17 residues. The CDR3 region is CASSQRGTSGFTDTQYF. The CDR3, as DNA: TGTGCCAGCAGCCAACGGGGGACTAGCGGATTCACAGATACGCAGTATTTT.

The chain employs TRBV4-3 and TRBJ2-7, with 11 bases aligning to TRBD1. Germline values: CDR1 LGHNA, CDR2 YSLEER. The CDR3 is 14 amino acids. V gave up 6 bases and J gave up 5 bases; unmatched junction bases: 6. CDR3 in DNA: TGCGCCAGCAGTCAGGACAGGGGGCTCGACGAGCAGTACTTC. This encodes CASSQDRGLDEQYF.

The V gene is TRBV6-6, the J gene TRBJ2-5; D remains unclear. This CDR3 is built from 13 residues. Trimming stripped 2 bases from V and 9 bases from J, with 13 bases between. CDR1 and CDR2 from the germline V gene are MNHNY and SVGAGI (reference sequence). CDR3 sequence: CASSYAGSLPQYF. CDR3 nucleotides: TGTGCCAGCAGTTACGCCGGGTCGCTGCCCCAGTACTTC.

This chain connects TRBV11-2 to TRBJ1-5, with D perhaps TRBD1 (5 bases). The CDR3 has 17 residues. V lost 3 bases, J lost 6 bases, and 21 bases lay in between. Looked up from germline, CDR1 is SGHAT and CDR2 is FQNNGV. CDR3 DNA: TGTGCCAGCAGCTTTGGTACTTCAGGGTCATTGGGTCAGCCCCAGCATTTT. This sequence encodes CASSFGTSGSLGQPQHF.

The chain couples TRBV6-2 or TRBV6-3 to TRBJ2-3; 7 nucleotides agree with TRBD2. The trim removed 2 bases at V and 2 bases at J, leaving 13 bases unmatched. The CDR3 runs to 18 residues. Germline values: CDR1 MNHEY, CDR2 SVGEGT. This CDR3 is CASSYASGSGGNTDTQYF. The CDR3 coding sequence is TGTGCCAGCAGTTACGCTTCGGGCTCCGGGGGGAACACAGATACGCAGTATTTT.

The chain has TRBV6-5 and TRBJ1-2, with a tentative D call TRBD1 (6 bases). Germline assignment: CDR1 MNHEY and CDR2 SVGAGI. The V gene lost 2 bases and the J gene lost 6 bases, with 16 bases spanning the gap. This CDR3 region has 15 residues. This chain's CDR3 is CASSYRPGVVNGYTF. In nucleotides, the CDR3 is TGTGCCAGCAGTTACCGACCAGGGGTGGTGAATGGCTACACCTTC.

The chain joins TRBV7-2 to TRBJ2-7, with no clear D. The V end was cut by 4 bases, the J end by 6 bases, with 16 bases between. The CDR3 has 14 residues. CDR1 and CDR2 from the germline V gene are SGHTA and FQGNSA. The CDR3 reads CASSSVGIVSEQYF. CDR3 in DNA: TGTGCCAGCAGCTCCGTCGGTATTGTGAGCGAGCAGTACTTC.

This clone was counted a single time. The V gene is TRBV2, the J gene TRBJ2-3; 7 bases are shared with TRBD2. V lost 8 bases and J lost 1; bases outside the gene matches: 6. Germline assignment: CDR1 SNHLY and CDR2 FYNNEI. This CDR3 contains 14 residues. The CDR3 nucleotides read TGTGCCAGCCTAGCGGAGGTCGGCACAGATACGCAGTATTTT. Its protein product is CASLAEVGTDTQYF.

The V and J genes are TRBV28 and TRBJ2-3; TRBD2 agrees at 8 bases. Germline V lookup: CDR1 MDHEN, CDR2 SYDVKM. J was trimmed by 5 bases and V by 5 bases; bases with no gene match: 21. The CDR3 has 19 amino acids. The CDR3 loop reads CASSLFLDRGGRLEDTQYF. CDR3 nucleotides: TGTGCCAGCAGTCTTTTCCTTGATCGGGGGGGCAGGTTAGAAGATACGCAGTATTTT.

The chain recombines TRBV4-1 with TRBJ1-5; D is unclear. The length of the CDR3 is 14 residues. V was clipped by 1 base and J by 3 bases, with 7 bases between them. Germline V lookup: CDR1 MGHRA, CDR2 YSYEKL. For the CDR3, the DNA is TGCGCCAGCAGCCAAGTCCAGTTCAATCAGCCCCAGCATTTT. The encoded protein is CASSQVQFNQPQHF.

The chain carries TRBV13 and TRBJ1-2; unclear D gene. The CDR3 runs 18 residues. Trimming took off 2 bases at V and 3 bases at J, with 22 bases between the two ends. Germline V gene lookup returns CDR1 PRHDT and CDR2 FYEKMQ (reference sequence). This CDR3 reads CASSLLFGSSKVDYGYTF. DNA of the CDR3: TGTGCCAGCAGCTTATTGTTTGGGAGTTCAAAAGTAGACTATGGCTACACCTTC.

The V call is TRBV5-8, the J call TRBJ1-2; TRBD1 matches 9 bases. CDR3 length: 13 residues. J gave up 7 bases and V 4 bases, and 5 bases lay outside the gene matches. Germline V lookup: CDR1 SGHTS, CDR2 YDEGEE. This chain's CDR3 is CASSRGQGVGYTF. The CDR3 DNA sequence: TGTGCCAGCAGCCGGGGACAGGGAGTTGGCTACACCTTC. Based on the CDR3 plus reference TRBV5-8 and TRBJ1-2, the full variable domain is EAGVTQSPTHLIKTRGQQATLRCSPISGHTSVYWYQQALGLGLQFLLWYDEGEERNRGNFPPRFSGRQFPNYSSELNVNALELEDSALYLCASSRGQGVGYTFGSGTRLTVV.

The chain is built from TRBV5-1 and TRBJ2-1; D is perhaps TRBD2 (5 bases). V shed 3 bases and J shed 8 bases, with 6 bases lying between them. The CDR3 has 11 residues. From germline, CDR1 is SGHRS and CDR2 YFSETQ. The CDR3, as DNA: TGCGCCAGCAGCTCGCGGGATGAGCAGTTCTTC. This sequence encodes CASSSRDEQFF.

The J gene is TRBJ1-1, the V gene TRBV7-9; 10 nucleotides line up with TRBD1. This CDR3 is built from 15 residues. V lost 5 bases and J lost 0; bases outside the gene matches: 3. Germline V gene sequence: CDR1 SEHNR, CDR2 FQNEAQ (reference sequence). The CDR3 loop reads CASSDRGPLNTEAFF. The CDR3 DNA is TGTGCCAGCAGCGACAGGGGGCCCTTGAACACTGAAGCTTTCTTT.

This clone was observed a few times. The V gene is TRBV19, the J gene TRBJ1-5; D is unresolved. Trimming removed 7 bases at V and 5 bases at J, with 12 bases between. The CDR3 contains 13 residues. The V gene's germline CDR1 is LNHDA and CDR2 SQIVND (reference sequence). CDR3 sequence reads: CASTAGFDQPQHF. In DNA form, the CDR3 reads TGTGCCAGTACGGCGGGGTTCGATCAGCCCCAGCATTTT.

The CDR3 DNA is TGTGCCAGCTCACCCCCCGCGGGTCCCGAAGCTTTCTTT. Protein sequence: CASSPPAGPEAFF. This chain joins TRBV18 and TRBJ1-1; D is ambiguous. This CDR3 is built from 13 residues. Trimming removed 3 bases at V and 8 bases at J, with 13 bases between. Germline CDR1 reads KGHSH; CDR2 reads LQKENI. Complete variable domain (other parts from reference TRBV18 and TRBJ1-1): NAGVMQNPRHLVRRRGQEARLRCSPMKGHSHVYWYRQLPEEGLKFMVYLQKENIIDESGMPKERFSAEFPKEGPSILRIQQVVRGDSAAYFCASSPPAGPEAFFGQGTRLTVV.

The chain couples TRBV7-6 to TRBJ2-3; weak D call: TRBD1 (6 bases). V lost 3 bases to trimming and J lost 1 base, with 20 bases between them. Germline CDR1 SGHVS, CDR2 FNYEAQ. The CDR3 is 18 residues long. The CDR3 region is CASSFRPRGSRGTDTQYF. Written as DNA, the CDR3 is TGTGCCAGCAGCTTTCGGCCGAGGGGGTCTCGGGGCACAGATACGCAGTATTTT.

The chain uses TRBV12-3 or TRBV12-4 and TRBJ1-1; no firm D call. V was trimmed by 5 bases and J by 9 bases, leaving 13 bases between them. The CDR3 sequence is 12 residues long. The chain's CDR3 is CASSPTEEKAFF. The CDR3 coding sequence is TGTGCCAGCAGTCCCACGGAGGAAAAAGCTTTCTTT.

The chain couples TRBV11-1 to TRBJ2-3; 8 nucleotides agree with TRBD1. Germline CDR1 and CDR2: SGHAT and FQDESV (reference sequence). The CDR3 has 15 residues. V shed 5 bases, J shed 4 bases, and the junction held 8 bases outside the gene matches. CDR3 DNA: TGTGCCAGCAGCCAAGGACAGGGTGTTGCAGATACGCAGTATTTT. Translating it yields CASSQGQGVADTQYF.

The gene calls are TRBV4-1 and TRBJ1-4; D is possibly TRBD1 (5 bases). Germline V gives CDR1 MGHRA, CDR2 YSYEKL. The CDR3 contains 15 residues. Between the trimmed V and J ends, which lost 0 bases and 8 bases, there was a span of 13 bases. The CDR3 loop is CASSQDPGIGEKLFF. CDR3 nucleotides: TGCGCCAGCAGCCAAGACCCAGGGATAGGGGAAAAACTGTTTTTT.